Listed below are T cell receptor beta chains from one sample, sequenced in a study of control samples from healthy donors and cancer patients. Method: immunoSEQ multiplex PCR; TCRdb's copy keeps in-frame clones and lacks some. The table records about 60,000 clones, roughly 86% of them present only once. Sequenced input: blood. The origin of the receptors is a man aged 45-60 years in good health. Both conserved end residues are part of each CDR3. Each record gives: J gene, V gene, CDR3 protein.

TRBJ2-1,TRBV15,CATSREGTGGSQGYNEQFF
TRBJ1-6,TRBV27,CASRGDRESSPLHF
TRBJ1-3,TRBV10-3,CAISNGASRSGNTIYF
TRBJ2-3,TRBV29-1,CSVAEDTQYF
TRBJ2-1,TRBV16,CASSLGGVNEQFF
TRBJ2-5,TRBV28,CASSLSRGLADIETQYF
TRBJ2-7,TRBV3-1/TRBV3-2,CASSLFIAGASYEQYF
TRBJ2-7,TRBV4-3,CASSQGSSGIYEQYF
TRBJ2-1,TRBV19,CASSIESSGTPSYNEQFF
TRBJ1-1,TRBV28,CASSPAQNTEAFF
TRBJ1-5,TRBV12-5,CASGLVRGVGSNQPQHF
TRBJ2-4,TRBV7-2,CASSSGEVNIQYF
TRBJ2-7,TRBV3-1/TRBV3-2,CASSQEDKPGLNYEQYF
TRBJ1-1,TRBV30,CAWSAPGPEAFF
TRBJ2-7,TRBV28,CASSRPQLYEQYF
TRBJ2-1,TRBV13,CASINRDRGHEQFF
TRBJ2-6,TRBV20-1,CSASSGPGANVLTF
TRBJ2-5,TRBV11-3,CASSLGQGASETQYF
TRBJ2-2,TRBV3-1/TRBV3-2,CASSQTSTDTGELFF
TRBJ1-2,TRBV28,CASSFPAGEGNGYTF
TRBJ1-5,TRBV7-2,CASSLSGNQPQHF
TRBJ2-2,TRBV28,CASSLDTGELFF
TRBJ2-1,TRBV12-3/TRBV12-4,CASSHGYNEQFF
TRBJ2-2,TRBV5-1,CASSLESTGTGELFF
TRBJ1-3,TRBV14,CASCETLSGNTIYF
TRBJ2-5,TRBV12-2,CASRPSGKETQYF
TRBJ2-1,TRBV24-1,CATSFMGEQFF
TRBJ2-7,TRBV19,CASSTTIRGMYEQYF
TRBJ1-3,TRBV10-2,CASSESSSGNTIYF
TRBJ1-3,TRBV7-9,CASSFKGVGNTIYF
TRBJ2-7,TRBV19,CASSRRDSTAYEQYF
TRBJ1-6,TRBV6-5,CASRSGTGWNSPLHF
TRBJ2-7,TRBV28,CASSTRQGGFYEQYF
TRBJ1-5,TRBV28,CASSSSRTNQPQHF
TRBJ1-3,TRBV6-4,CAGDSGNTIYF
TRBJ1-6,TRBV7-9,CASSLAEGDNSPLHF
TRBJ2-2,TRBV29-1,CSVEGRGTGELFF
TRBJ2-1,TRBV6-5,CASSLDNPWREFF
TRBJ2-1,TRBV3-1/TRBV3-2,CASSQLTLATDEQFF
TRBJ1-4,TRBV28,CASSPMTEGNEKLFF
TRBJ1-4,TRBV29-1,CSVRTGPNEKLFF
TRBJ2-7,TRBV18,CASSPPVGVEQYF
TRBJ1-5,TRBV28,CASRRDTGNQPQHF
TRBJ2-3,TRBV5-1,CASSLDTDTQYF
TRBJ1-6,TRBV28,CASSLLGGLEGNSPLHF
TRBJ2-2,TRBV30,CAWSVSGRASGELFF
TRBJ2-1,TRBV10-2,CASQSGTGDNEQFF
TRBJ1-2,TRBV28,CASTQDVDPYGYTF
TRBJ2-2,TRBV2,CASFRDPNTGELFF
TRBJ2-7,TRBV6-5,CASSRTSNYEQYF
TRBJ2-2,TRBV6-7,CASSYRTSGHGELFF
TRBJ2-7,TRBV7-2,CASSPAGGEQYF
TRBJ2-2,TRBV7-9,CASSLIYLAVNTGELFF
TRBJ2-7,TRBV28,CASSTRGGGLAGHEQYF
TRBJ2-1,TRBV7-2,CASSLEGLAGVNEQFF
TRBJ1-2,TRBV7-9,CASSPPDRANYGYTF
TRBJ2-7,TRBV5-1,CASSPQTSSYEQYF
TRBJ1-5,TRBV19,CASSLGWNQPQHF
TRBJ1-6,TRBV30,CAWSVGLLSSYNSPLHF